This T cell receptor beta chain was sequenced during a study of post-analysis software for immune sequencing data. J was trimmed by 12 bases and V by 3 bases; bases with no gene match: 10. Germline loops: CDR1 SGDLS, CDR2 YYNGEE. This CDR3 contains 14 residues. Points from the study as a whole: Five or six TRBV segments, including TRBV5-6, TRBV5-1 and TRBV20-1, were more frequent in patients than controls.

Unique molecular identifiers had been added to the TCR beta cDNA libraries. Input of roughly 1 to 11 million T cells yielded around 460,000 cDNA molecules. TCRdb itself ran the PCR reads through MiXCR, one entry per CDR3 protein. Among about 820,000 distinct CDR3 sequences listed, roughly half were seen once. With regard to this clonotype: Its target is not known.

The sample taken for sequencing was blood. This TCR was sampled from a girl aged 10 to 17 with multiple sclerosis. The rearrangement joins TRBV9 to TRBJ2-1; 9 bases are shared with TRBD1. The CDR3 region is CASSEGTGPGGQFF. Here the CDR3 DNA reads TGTGCCAGCAGCGAAGGGACAGGGCCGGGAGGGCAGTTCTTC.